This T cell receptor beta chain was sequenced during a study of technical replicates of blood from a few donors. The data were produced by immunoSEQ multiplex PCR, yet TCRdb's version contains in-frame clones alone and is incomplete. The sample has 68,000 or so clones; about 97% are singletons. Sequences were obtained from T cells isolated from PBMCs. The TCR was taken from a human donor in good health.

The CDR3 region has the DNA TGTGCCAGTAGTATAGCGGGAGGAAGTAGCACAGATACGCAGTATTTT. It encodes CASSIAGGSSTDTQYF. The chain uses TRBV19 and TRBJ2-3; 7 bases align to TRBD2. Germline V gives CDR1 LNHDA, CDR2 SQIVND (reference sequence). This CDR3 is built from 16 residues. The V segment lost 1 base and the J segment 0 bases; nucleotides outside the gene matches: 4.